The 19 T cell receptor beta chains in this list originate from one sample, sequenced in a study of high-grade serous ovarian cancer treatment subgroups. Sequenced by immunoSEQ multiplex PCR; TCRdb stores in-frame clones only, minus some. The table lists just under 2,500 clones, approximately 72% of them singletons. Tumor samples were obtained before definitive surgery or chemotherapy. The source material was tumor tissue. These TCRs come from a human donor with high-grade serous ovarian cancer.

The V call is TRBV9, the J call TRBJ2-1, with 7 bases fitting TRBD2. Germline values: CDR1 SGDLS, CDR2 YYNGEE. The V gene end was trimmed by 4 bases and the J gene end by 7 bases; junction bases not matched to a gene: 8. The CDR3 consists of 14 residues. The CDR3: CASSSRDYMNEQFF. The CDR3 nucleotides are TGTGCCAGCAGCTCCCGGGACTACATGAATGAGCAGTTCTTC.

This chain joins TRBV19 and TRBJ1-2; no definite D call. The germline V and J ends were trimmed by 6 bases and 4 bases, with 9 bases remaining between them. CDR3 size: 12 residues. The V gene's germline CDR1 is LNHDA and CDR2 SQIVND (reference sequence). CDR3 nucleotide sequence: TGTGCCAGTAGAGGGCACCCCTATGGCTACACCTTC. Its protein is CASRGHPYGYTF.

The chain recombines TRBV12-5 with TRBJ2-2, with 9 bases that match TRBD1. The V gene's germline CDR1 is LGHNT and CDR2 FRNRAP. The V gene end was trimmed by 5 bases and the J gene end by 4 bases; junction bases not matched to a gene: 8. The CDR3 contains 16 residues. CDR3 amino acids: CASGPDRGFATGELFF. The CDR3 DNA follows: TGTGCTAGTGGTCCGGACAGGGGTTTTGCCACCGGGGAGCTGTTTTTT.

The chain employs TRBV11-3 and TRBJ2-2; a possible D gene is TRBD1 (6 bases). V lost 0 bases to trimming and J lost 7 bases, with 9 bases between them. The CDR3 has 14 residues. Looked up from germline, CDR1 is SGHNT and CDR2 is YENEEA. The CDR3, as DNA: TGTGCCAGCAGCTTAGATCAAGGGGGCGGGGAGCTGTTTTTT. Protein sequence: CASSLDQGGGELFF. Looking up the rest from reference TRBV11-3 and TRBJ2-2 gives the full variable domain: EAGVVQSPRYKIIEKKQPVAFWCNPISGHNTLYWYLQNLGQGPELLIRYENEEAVDDSQLPKDRFSAERLKGVDSTLKIQPAELGDSAVYLCASSLDQGGGELFFGEGSRLTVL.

This clone showed up just once. V gene TRBV10-3 combines with J gene TRBJ1-2, with D unresolved. Per germline, CDR1 ENHRY and CDR2 SYGVKD. Trimming pared 10 bases from V and 3 bases from J, leaving 18 bases between. The CDR3 is 14 residues long. The CDR3 DNA reads TGTGCCAGCAGCCAGACGGCAGGAGACTATGGCTACACCTTC. It encodes CASSQTAGDYGYTF.

This chain connects TRBV29-1 to TRBJ2-3; the D gene is possibly TRBD1 (5 bases). The V end was cut by 5 bases, the J end by 2 bases, with 17 bases between. Germline loops: CDR1 SQVTM, CDR2 ANQGSEA. The CDR3 sequence is 15 residues long. CDR3 region: CSVWGRRPATDTQYF. The CDR3 DNA sequence: TGCAGCGTTTGGGGCCGTCGGCCGGCCACAGATACGCAGTATTTT.

The J gene is TRBJ2-3, the V gene TRBV5-1, with 9 bases that match TRBD1. Germline V gene sequence: CDR1 SGHRS, CDR2 YFSETQ. The CDR3 runs to 14 residues. V lost 4 bases to trimming and J lost 4 bases; unmatched junction nucleotides: 4. CDR3 sequence reads: CASSRTGEADTQYF. Here the CDR3 DNA reads TGCGCCAGCAGCCGGACAGGGGAGGCAGATACGCAGTATTTT.

The V call is TRBV5-8, the J call TRBJ2-7, with 9 nucleotides matching TRBD1. Losses at the gene ends were 3 bases for V and 4 bases for J; bases not matched to a gene: 8. Per the germline V gene, CDR1 is SGHTS and CDR2 is YDEGEE. This CDR3 region has 15 residues. The CDR3: CASSSVRDREYEQYF. CDR3 nucleotides: TGTGCCAGCAGCTCCGTCCGGGACAGGGAGTACGAGCAGTACTTC.

CDR3 region: CASSLERGEQFF. The CDR3 DNA reads TGTGCCAGCAGCTTAGAAAGGGGTGAGCAGTTCTTC. V and J are TRBV11-3 and TRBJ2-1; perhaps TRBD1 as D (5 bases). Trimming removed 0 bases from V and 9 bases from J, with 6 bases in between. The CDR3 contains 12 residues. Germline assignment: CDR1 SGHNT and CDR2 YENEEA.

V is TRBV19 and J is TRBJ2-6, with D maybe TRBD1 (6 bases). V was pared by 5 bases and J by 2 bases, with 25 bases between. Germline CDR1 LNHDA, CDR2 SQIVND (reference sequence). The CDR3 covers 20 residues. CDR3 protein: CASSPVPPSQGIAGANVLTF. CDR3 DNA sequence: TGTGCCAGTAGTCCCGTCCCGCCGTCGCAGGGGATAGCTGGGGCCAACGTCCTGACTTTC. The variable domain in full, with the rest retrieved from reference TRBV19 and TRBJ2-6, is DGGITQSPKYLFRKEGQNVTLSCEQNLNHDAMYWYRQDPGQGLRLIYYSQIVNDFQKGDIAEGYSVSREKKESFPLTVTSAQKNPTAFYLCASSPVPPSQGIAGANVLTFGAGSRLTVL.

This sequence joins TRBV5-1 and TRBJ1-1, with 9 positions matching TRBD1. V lost 0 bases and J lost 5; bases outside the gene matches: 8. This CDR3 spans 16 amino acids. CDR1 is SGHRS, CDR2 YFSETQ, per germline. The CDR3 region has the DNA TGCGCCAGCAGCTTGGTGGGGGGACAGGGAAAGACTGAAGCTTTCTTT. Protein: CASSLVGGQGKTEAFF.

The chain combines TRBV5-1 with TRBJ1-2; D is undetermined. The CDR3 runs to 14 residues. Germline assignment: CDR1 SGHRS and CDR2 YFSETQ. Trimming removed 0 bases from V and 4 bases from J, with 10 bases in between. In DNA form, the CDR3 reads TGCGCCAGCAGCTTGGAGGCGGCCCCCTATGGCTACACCTTC. Its translation: CASSLEAAPYGYTF.

The chain carries TRBV11-1 and TRBJ2-5, with D hard to call. The better agreement between TRBJ2-7 and the DNA end casts doubt on the J call. CDR1 and CDR2 from the germline V gene are SGHAT and FQDESV (reference sequence). The CDR3 covers 16 residues. The CDR3: CASSLARTSSSYEQYF. Here the CDR3 DNA reads TGTGCCAGCAGCTTAGCTAGGACGTCGAGCTCCTACGAGCAGTACTTC.

This sequence joins TRBV19 and TRBJ2-4; 13 bases fit TRBD2. Germline V CDR1 and CDR2: LNHDA, SQIVND (reference sequence). V gave up 4 bases and J gave up 9 bases; unmatched junction bases: 6. The CDR3 length is 15 residues. DNA for the CDR3: TGTGCCAGTAGTACAATACTAGCGGGGGGGGGCATTCAGTACTTC. It yields the protein CASSTILAGGGIQYF.

The rearrangement links TRBV6-5 to TRBJ1-2; D might be TRBD1 (5 bases). Germline values: CDR1 MNHEY, CDR2 SVGAGI. V lost 2 bases and J 4 bases, leaving 17 bases between the germline ends. The CDR3 sequence is 16 residues long. CDR3 region: CASSYAQVREPYGYTF. In DNA, the CDR3 is TGTGCCAGCAGTTACGCACAGGTCCGGGAGCCCTATGGCTACACCTTC.

The chain is built from TRBV27 and TRBJ2-7; 10 nucleotides align to TRBD1. Germline V gene lookup returns CDR1 MNHEY and CDR2 SMNVEV (reference sequence). The trim removed 4 bases at V and 3 bases at J, leaving 3 bases unmatched. The CDR3 has 14 amino acids. The CDR3 DNA reads TGTGCCAGCAGTTCGGGACAGGGGTTCTACGAGCAGTACTTC. Amino acid sequence: CASSSGQGFYEQYF.

The rearrangement uses TRBV29-1 and TRBJ2-1; no firm D call. Deletions cut 1 base from V and 5 bases from J, with 12 bases between. Germline CDR1 and CDR2: SQVTM and ANQGSEA. This CDR3 comprises 14 residues. This chain's CDR3 is CSVEGNGKDNEQFF. DNA of the CDR3: TGCAGCGTTGAAGGAAATGGCAAGGACAATGAGCAGTTCTTC.

V usage is TRBV7-9 and J usage is TRBJ1-2; D is perhaps TRBD1 (5 bases). Between the trimmed V and J ends, which lost 2 bases and 4 bases, there was a span of 8 bases. The CDR3 has 13 residues. The V gene's germline CDR1 is SEHNR and CDR2 FQNEAQ (reference sequence). This CDR3 reads CASSLQGGYGYTF. The DNA for the CDR3 is TGTGCCAGCAGCTTACAGGGCGGCTATGGCTACACCTTC.

The chain couples TRBV15 to TRBJ2-7; TRBD1 matches 7 bases. After removal of 8 bases from V and 1 base from J, the junction contained 2 bases not matched to a gene. CDR3 length: 12 residues. Germline values: CDR1 LNHNV, CDR2 YYDKDF (reference sequence). DNA for the CDR3: TGTGCCACCTCGGGACAGTCCTACGAGCAGTACTTC. Amino acid sequence: CATSGQSYEQYF.